A selection of T cell receptor beta chains follows, all from one sample in a study of T cell responses to AZD1222 COVID-19 vaccine. The method was immunoSEQ multiplex PCR; TCRdb's version includes in-frame clones alone and lacks a portion of them. The sample consists of some 97,000 clones, approximately 87% of them appearing once. Sequences were derived from peripheral blood, sampled on day 0 of AZD1222 vaccination. These receptors were taken from an adult in good health. The CDR3 runs from the conserved cysteine through the conserved F or W. A D gene is named only where the DNA matches it firmly. A row's size may be missing; if present it is once, few, many or a size class.

>TRBD2|TRBJ2-3|.|TRBV24-1
CATSRTSGALGTQYF
TGTGCCACCAGCAGGACTAGCGGGGCCCTAGGTACGCAGTATTTT
>TRBD1|TRBJ2-5|.|TRBV28
CASNRAGGDETQYF
TGTGCCAGCAATAGGGCAGGGGGCGATGAGACCCAGTACTTC
>.|TRBJ1-5|.|TRBV2
CASSEWQLSDQPQHF
TGTGCCAGCAGTGAATGGCAGTTGTCCGATCAGCCCCAGCATTTT
>TRBD2|TRBJ2-5|.|TRBV24-1
CATSDWGSGGPQETQYF
TGTGCCACCAGTGATTGGGGTAGCGGGGGGCCCCAAGAGACCCAGTACTTC
>.|TRBJ1-6|.|TRBV6-4
CASSAGTRGSPLHF
TGTGCCAGCAGTGCCGGGACAAGGGGGTCACCCCTCCACTTT
>TRBD1|TRBJ1-1|.|TRBV30
CAWSVLGTGETEAFF
TGTGCCTGGAGTGTACTGGGGACAGGGGAGACTGAAGCTTTCTTT
>.|TRBJ1-3|.|TRBV28
CASRQAPSGNTIYF
TGTGCCAGCAGGCAGGCTCCCTCTGGAAACACCATATATTTT
>TRBD1|TRBJ1-3|.|TRBV15
CATSRQGQPRSGNTIYF
TGTGCCACCAGCAGACAGGGACAGCCGCGCTCTGGAAACACCATATATTTT
>.|TRBJ1-6|.|TRBV5-4
CASSLAGQIGNSPLHF
TGTGCCAGCAGCTTGGCCGGGCAAATAGGGAATTCACCCCTCCACTTT
>.|TRBJ2-7|.|TRBV7-2
CASSPEQGSPYEQYF
TGTGCCAGCAGCCCCGAACAGGGTAGTCCGTACGAGCAGTACTTC
>.|TRBJ1-2|.|TRBV4-1
CASSQDVYGYTF
TGCGCCAGCAGCCAAGATGTCTATGGCTACACCTTC
>.|TRBJ2-2|.|TRBV7-3
CASSLAQGGTGELFF
TGTGCCAGCAGCTTAGCCCAGGGTGGGACCGGGGAGCTGTTTTTT
>TRBD2|TRBJ2-4|once|TRBV3-1/TRBV3-2
CASSFRLAGNIQYF
TGTGCCAGCAGCTTTCGACTAGCGGGAAACATTCAGTACTTC
>.|TRBJ2-3|once|TRBV4-1
CASSLYRGTDTQYF
TGCGCCAGCAGCCTATATAGGGGCACAGATACGCAGTATTTT
>.|TRBJ2-7|.|TRBV5-1
CASSLERGSYEQYF
TGCGCCAGCAGCTTGGAGAGGGGCTCCTACGAGCAGTACTTC
>TRBD1|TRBJ2-7|.|TRBV7-2
CASSLAGTGTEQYF
TGTGCCAGCAGCTTAGCGGGGACAGGGACCGAGCAGTACTTC
>.|TRBJ1-5|.|TRBV19
CASRSTGGSNQPQHF
TGTGCCAGTAGATCGACGGGGGGCAGCAATCAGCCCCAGCATTTT
>.|TRBJ1-6|.|TRBV9
CASSVGDNWSPLHF
TGTGCCAGCAGCGTCGGGGACAATTGGTCACCCCTCCACTTT
>.|TRBJ2-5|.|TRBV7-8
CASSVQMGRQETQYF
TGTGCCAGCAGCGTACAGATGGGACGACAAGAGACCCAGTACTTC
>TRBD1|TRBJ1-2|many|TRBV3-1/TRBV3-2
CASSQDLTGQGLYGYTF
TGTGCCAGCAGCCAAGATCTGACGGGACAGGGATTGTATGGCTACACCTTC
>TRBD2|TRBJ2-3|.|TRBV5-1
CASRPVGTSGTDTQYF
TGCGCCAGCAGACCCGTGGGGACTAGCGGGACAGATACGCAGTATTTT
>.|TRBJ1-4|.|TRBV9
CASSRDATNEKLFF
TGTGCCAGCAGCCGGGATGCAACTAATGAAAAACTGTTTTTT